This T cell receptor (beta chain) was obtained from a study of response to subunit inactivated influenza vaccine. Findings of the study overall: Authors suggested few new T cells are recruited by each seasonal influenza vaccination.

Comment on this clonotype: No antigen is known for it.

V shed 7 bases, J shed 5 bases, and the junction held 7 bases outside the gene matches. The CDR3 extends over 15 amino acids. Germline-derived CDR1 and CDR2 are MNHNS and SASEGT. Each CDR3 protein gets one entry after TCRdb re-called the RT-PCR reads with MiXCR. The table shows about 780,000 distinct CDR3 sequences, with roughly 20% occurring only once. The specimen was PBMCs from blood, collected approximately 5 days after vaccination. J is TRBJ2-5 and V is TRBV6-1; 13 bases map to TRBD2. The source of this sequence is a man in his forties or fifties who received an inactivated influenza vaccine. The CDR3 spells CASTPGLAGWETQYF. The CDR3 coding sequence is TGTGCCAGCACTCCGGGACTAGCGGGGTGGGAGACCCAGTACTTC.